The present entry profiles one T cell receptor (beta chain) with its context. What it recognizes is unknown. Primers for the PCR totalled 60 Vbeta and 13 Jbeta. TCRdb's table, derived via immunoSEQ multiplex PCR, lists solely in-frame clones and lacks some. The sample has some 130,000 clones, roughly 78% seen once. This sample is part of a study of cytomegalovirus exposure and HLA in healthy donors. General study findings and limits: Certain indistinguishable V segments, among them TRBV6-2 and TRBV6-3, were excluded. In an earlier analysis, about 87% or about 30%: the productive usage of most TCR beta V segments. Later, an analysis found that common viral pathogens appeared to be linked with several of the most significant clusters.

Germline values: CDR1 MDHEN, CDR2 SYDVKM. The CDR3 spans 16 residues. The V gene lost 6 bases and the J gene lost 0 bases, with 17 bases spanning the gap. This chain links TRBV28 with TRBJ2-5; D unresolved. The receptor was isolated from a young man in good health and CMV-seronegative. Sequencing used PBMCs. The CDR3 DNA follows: TGTGCCAGCAGCTACACCGGGTCGGCGTACCAAGAGACCCAGTACTTC. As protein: CASSYTGSAYQETQYF.